The subject of this entry is one T cell receptor beta chain. Time point defined: newly diagnosed GD, antithyroid drugs for less than 3 months. Researchers made the TCR library from RNA that was extracted from PBMCs. Investigators prepared the TCR beta libraries by applying iRepertoire HTBI primers and Arm-PCR of CDR3 regions. From the multiplex PCR reads, TCRdb called clonotypes with MiXCR, one entry per CDR3 protein. The sample shows hundreds of thousands of distinct CDR3 sequences, roughly 13% of them seen only once. This sample is part of a study of regulatory T cells in long-lasting Graves disease. These records were also assigned to another study, of T cells in Graves' hyperthyroidism and ophthalmopathy.

The receptor's source is a man aged 25 to 45 with Graves disease. The material sequenced was peripheral blood mononuclear cells (PBMCs), taken at new diagnosis, from a patient treated with antithyroid drugs.

This chain's CDR3 is CASRLGGDNTGELFF. CDR3 nucleotides: TGTGCCAGCAGACTGGGGGGCGACAACACCGGGGAGCTGTTTTTT. The V call is TRBV7-9, the J call TRBJ2-2; D possibly matches TRBD1 or TRBD2 (6 bases each). The CDR3 has 15 residues. Trimming removed 6 bases from V and 2 bases from J, with 13 bases in between. Germline loops: CDR1 SEHNR, CDR2 FQNEAQ (reference sequence).